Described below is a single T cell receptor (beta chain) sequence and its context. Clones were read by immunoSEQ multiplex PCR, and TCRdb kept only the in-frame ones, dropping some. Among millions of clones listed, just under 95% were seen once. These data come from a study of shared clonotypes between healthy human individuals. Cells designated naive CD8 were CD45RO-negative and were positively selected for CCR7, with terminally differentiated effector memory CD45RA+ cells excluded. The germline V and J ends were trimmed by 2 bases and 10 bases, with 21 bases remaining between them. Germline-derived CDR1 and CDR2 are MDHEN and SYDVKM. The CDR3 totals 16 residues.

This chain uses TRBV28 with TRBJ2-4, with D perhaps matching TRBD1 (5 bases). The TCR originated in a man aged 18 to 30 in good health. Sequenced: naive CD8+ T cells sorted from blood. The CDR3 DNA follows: TGTGCCAGCAGTTTACTAGTGGAACAGGCAGGAGATATTCAGTACTTC. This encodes CASSLLVEQAGDIQYF. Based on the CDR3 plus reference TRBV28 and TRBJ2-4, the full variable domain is DVKVTQSSRYLVKRTGEKVFLECVQDMDHENMFWYRQDPGLGLRLIYFSYDVKMKEKGDIPEGYSVSREKKERFSLILESASTNQTSMYLCASSLLVEQAGDIQYFGAGTRLSVL.